The entry below describes one T cell receptor (beta chain). Antigen: not known. Template switching appended UMIs that held a 6-nucleotide sample barcode. With the 5' RACE reads reprocessed, TCRdb shows one record per CDR3 protein and no DNA. Across more than 350,000 distinct CDR3 sequences, the top ten clones capture 2.4% of the sample. Blood samples of roughly 2.5 ml were drawn from every donor. The sample belongs to a study of monozygotic twins with inflammatory bowel disease. Study-wide findings and caveats: Whereas healthy co-twins had higher TCRbeta diversity (inverse Simpson), IBD patients had lower diversity.

The specimen was blood. The sequence came from a human donor with ulcerative colitis or Crohn's disease, or a healthy co-twin of an affected twin (not recorded which).

This CDR3 is CASSLGQGARGYTF. V and J are TRBV12-3 or TRBV12-4 and TRBJ1-2; TCRdb selects TRBD1, and the lack of DNA leaves this call unchecked. This CDR3 spans 14 amino acids.